This TCR beta chain was obtained from a study of blood T cell repertoires in COVID-19. In the original processing: For nucleated cells, counts were estimated from reference gene primer amplification. Sequenced by immunoSEQ multiplex PCR; TCRdb stores in-frame clones only, minus some. V, J and clone size are taken as reported in that table, and D and trimming were inferred from the DNA itself. The sample includes 55,000 to 70,000 clones, approximately 80% of them seen just once. Germline-derived CDR1 and CDR2 are SGHRS and YFSETQ. The V and J ends lost 2 bases and 8 bases, in that order; junction bases with no gene match: 6. This CDR3 comprises 14 residues.

The sample consisted of peripheral blood. The source is a human donor in a cohort sampled during active COVID-19. The rearrangement links TRBV5-1 to TRBJ2-1; 8 bases line up with TRBD2. The CDR3 here is CASSFPGGGDEQFF. The DNA for the CDR3 is TGCGCCAGCAGCTTCCCCGGGGGGGGTGATGAGCAGTTCTTC.